The subject of this entry is one T cell receptor (beta chain). The antigen remains unidentified. TCRdb fed the 5' RACE reads into MiXCR, producing one record per CDR3 protein. Of 500,000 to 650,000 distinct CDR3 sequences listed, roughly 21% are singletons. This sample was taken from a study of T-cell memory formation after mild COVID-19. Findings and caveats of the study: Some clones that responded turned up in pre-infection memory, which suggests that cross-reactive memory joined in.

V lost 7 bases and J lost 8; bases outside the gene matches: 6. The CDR3 has 15 residues. CDR1 and CDR2 from the germline V gene are SEHNR and FQNEAQ (reference sequence). Material for sequencing was PBMCs or a T cell subset sorted from them (not recorded which). The sequence derives from an adult woman who had mild COVID-19 (a few samples of this study predate the infection). Cell type and time point are not known. The chain couples TRBV7-9 to TRBJ2-1, with 15 nucleotides matching TRBD2. The CDR3 bases are TGTGCCAGCACCGGACTAGCGGGGGGGCTTGATGAGCAGTTCTTC. Translating it yields CASTGLAGGLDEQFF.